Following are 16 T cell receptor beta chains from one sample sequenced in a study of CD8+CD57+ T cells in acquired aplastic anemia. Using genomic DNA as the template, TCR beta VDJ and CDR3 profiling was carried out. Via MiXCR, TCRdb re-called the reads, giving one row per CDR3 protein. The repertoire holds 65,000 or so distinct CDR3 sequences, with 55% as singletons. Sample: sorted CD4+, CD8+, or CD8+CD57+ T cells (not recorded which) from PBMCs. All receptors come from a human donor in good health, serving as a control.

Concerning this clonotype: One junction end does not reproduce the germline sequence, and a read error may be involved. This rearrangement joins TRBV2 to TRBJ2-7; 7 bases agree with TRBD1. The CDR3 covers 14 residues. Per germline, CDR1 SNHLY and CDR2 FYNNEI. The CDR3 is CASSVKGAVVEQYF. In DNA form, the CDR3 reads TGTGCTAGCAGTGTGAAGGGGGCGGTTGTTGAGCAGTACTTC.

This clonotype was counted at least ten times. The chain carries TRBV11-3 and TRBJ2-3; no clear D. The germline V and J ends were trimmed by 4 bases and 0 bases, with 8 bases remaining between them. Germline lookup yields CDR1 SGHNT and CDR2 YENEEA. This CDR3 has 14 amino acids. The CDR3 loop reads CASSSGGSTDTQYF. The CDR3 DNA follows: TGTGCCAGCAGCTCAGGTGGGAGCACAGATACGCAGTATTTT. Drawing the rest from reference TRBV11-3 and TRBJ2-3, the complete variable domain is EAGVVQSPRYKIIEKKQPVAFWCNPISGHNTLYWYLQNLGQGPELLIRYENEEAVDDSQLPKDRFSAERLKGVDSTLKIQPAELGDSAVYLCASSSGGSTDTQYFGPGTRLTVL.

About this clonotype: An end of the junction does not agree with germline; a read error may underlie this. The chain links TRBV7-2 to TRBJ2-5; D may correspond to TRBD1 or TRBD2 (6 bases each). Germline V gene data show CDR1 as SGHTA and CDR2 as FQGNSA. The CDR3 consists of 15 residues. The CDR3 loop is CASSNGGGLQEAQYF. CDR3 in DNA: TGTGCCAGCAGCAACGGGGGCGGACTCCAAGAGGCCCAGTACTTC. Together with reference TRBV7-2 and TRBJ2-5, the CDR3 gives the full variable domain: GAGVSQSPSNKVTEKGKDVELRCDPISGHTALYWYRQSLGQGLEFLIYFQGNSAPDKSGLPSDRFSAERTGGSVSTLTIQRTQQEDSAVYLCASSNGGGLQEAQYFGPGTRLLVL.

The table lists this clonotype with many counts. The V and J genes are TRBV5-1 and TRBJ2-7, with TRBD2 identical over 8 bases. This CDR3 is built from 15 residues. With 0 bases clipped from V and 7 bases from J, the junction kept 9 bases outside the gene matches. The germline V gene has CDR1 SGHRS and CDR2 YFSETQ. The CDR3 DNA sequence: TGCGCCAGCAGCTTGGCCGTGGGACTAGGTGATGAGCAGTACTTC. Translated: CASSLAVGLGDEQYF. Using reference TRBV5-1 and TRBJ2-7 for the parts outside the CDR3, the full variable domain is KAGVTQTPRYLIKTRGQQVTLSCSPISGHRSVSWYQQTPGQGLQFLFEYFSETQRNKGNFPGRFSGRQFSNSRSEMNVSTLELGDSALYLCASSLAVGLGDEQYFGPGTRLTVT.

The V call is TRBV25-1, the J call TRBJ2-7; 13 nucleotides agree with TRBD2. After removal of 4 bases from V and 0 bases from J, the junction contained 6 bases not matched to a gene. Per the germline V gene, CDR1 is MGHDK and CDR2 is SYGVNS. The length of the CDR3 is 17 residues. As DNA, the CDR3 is TGTGCCAGCAGTGGTCCGGGACTAGCGGGATTCTCCTACGAGCAGTACTTC. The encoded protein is CASSGPGLAGFSYEQYF.

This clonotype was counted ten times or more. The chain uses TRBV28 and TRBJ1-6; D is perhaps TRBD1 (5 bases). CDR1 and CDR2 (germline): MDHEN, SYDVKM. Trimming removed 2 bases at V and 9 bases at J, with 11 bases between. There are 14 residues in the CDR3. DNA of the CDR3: TGTGCCAGCAGTTTACAGGGTCACGGTTCACCCCTCCACTTT. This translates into CASSLQGHGSPLHF.

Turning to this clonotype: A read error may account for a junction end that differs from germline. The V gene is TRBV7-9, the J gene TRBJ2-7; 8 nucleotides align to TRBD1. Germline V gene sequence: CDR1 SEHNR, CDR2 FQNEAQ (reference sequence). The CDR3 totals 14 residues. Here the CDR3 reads CASSQGQGLGEQYF. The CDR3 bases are TGCGCCAGCAGCCAAGGACAGGGTTTGGGAGAGCAGTACTTC.

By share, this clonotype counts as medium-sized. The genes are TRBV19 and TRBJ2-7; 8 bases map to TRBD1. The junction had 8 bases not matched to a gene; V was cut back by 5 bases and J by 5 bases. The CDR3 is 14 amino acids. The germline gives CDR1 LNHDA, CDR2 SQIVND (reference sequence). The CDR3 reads CASSQQGASHEQYF. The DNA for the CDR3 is TGTGCCAGTAGTCAGCAGGGGGCTAGCCACGAGCAGTACTTC.

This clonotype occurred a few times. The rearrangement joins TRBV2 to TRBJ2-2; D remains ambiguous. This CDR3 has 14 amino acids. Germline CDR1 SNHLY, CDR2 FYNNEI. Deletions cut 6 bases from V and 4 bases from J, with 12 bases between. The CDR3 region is CASRATQLTGELFF. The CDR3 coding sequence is TGTGCCAGCAGGGCCACGCAGCTCACCGGGGAGCTGTTTTTT. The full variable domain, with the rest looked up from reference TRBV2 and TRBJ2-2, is EPEVTQTPSHQVTQMGQEVILRCVPISNHLYFYWYRQILGQKVEFLVSFYNNEISEKSEIFDDQFSVERPDGSNFTLKIRSTKLEDSAMYFCASRATQLTGELFFGEGSRLTVL.

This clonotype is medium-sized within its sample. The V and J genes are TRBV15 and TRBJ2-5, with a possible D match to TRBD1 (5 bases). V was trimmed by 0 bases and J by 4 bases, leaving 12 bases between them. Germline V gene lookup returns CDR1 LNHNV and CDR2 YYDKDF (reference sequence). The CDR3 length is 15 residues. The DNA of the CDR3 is TGTGCCACCAGCAGAGAACAGGAGAGTCGAGAGACCCAGTACTTC. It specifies CATSREQESRETQYF.

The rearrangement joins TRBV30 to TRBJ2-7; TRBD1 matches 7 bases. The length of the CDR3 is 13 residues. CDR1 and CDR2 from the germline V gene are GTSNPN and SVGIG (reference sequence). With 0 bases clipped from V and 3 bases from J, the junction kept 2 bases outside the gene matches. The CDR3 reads CAWSVGTDYEQYF. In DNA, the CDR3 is TGTGCCTGGAGTGTTGGGACAGACTACGAGCAGTACTTC.

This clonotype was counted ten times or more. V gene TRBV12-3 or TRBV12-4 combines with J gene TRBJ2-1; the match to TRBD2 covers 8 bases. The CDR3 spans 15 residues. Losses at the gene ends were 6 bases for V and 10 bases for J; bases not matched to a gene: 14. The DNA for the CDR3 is TGTGCCAGCAGCCCACTAGCGGCAAGTCTGAAGGAGCAGTTCTTC. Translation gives CASSPLAASLKEQFF.

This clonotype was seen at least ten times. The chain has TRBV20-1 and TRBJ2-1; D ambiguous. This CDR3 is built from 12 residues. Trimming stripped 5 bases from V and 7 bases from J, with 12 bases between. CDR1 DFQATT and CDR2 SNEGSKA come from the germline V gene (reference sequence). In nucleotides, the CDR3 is TGCAGTGCTTGGGGTATGGGGAATGAGCAGTTCTTC. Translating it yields CSAWGMGNEQFF.

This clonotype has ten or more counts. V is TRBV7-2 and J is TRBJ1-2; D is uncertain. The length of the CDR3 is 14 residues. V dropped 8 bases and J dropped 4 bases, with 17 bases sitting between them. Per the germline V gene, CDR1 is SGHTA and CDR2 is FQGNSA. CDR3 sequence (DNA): TGTGCCAGCCAACCACGTGGGGAGATCTATGGCTACACCTTC. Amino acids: CASQPRGEIYGYTF.

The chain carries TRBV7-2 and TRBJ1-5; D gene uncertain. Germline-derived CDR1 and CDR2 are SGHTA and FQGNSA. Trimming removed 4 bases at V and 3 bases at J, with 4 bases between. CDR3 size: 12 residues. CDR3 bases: TGTGCCAGCAGCTCCTACAATCAGCCCCAGCATTTT. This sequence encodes CASSSYNQPQHF.

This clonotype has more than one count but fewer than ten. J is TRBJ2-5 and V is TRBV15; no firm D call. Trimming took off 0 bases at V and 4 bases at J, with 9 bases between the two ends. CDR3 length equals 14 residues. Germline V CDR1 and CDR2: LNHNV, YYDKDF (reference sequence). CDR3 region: CATSRDRELETQYF. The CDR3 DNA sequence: TGTGCCACCAGCAGAGATAGAGAGCTAGAGACCCAGTACTTC.